The TCR beta chain under discussion was sequenced for a study of blood T cells in healthy people across ages (dated by TCRdb to 2014 to 2015). Broadly, across the study: In model experiments, template switching captured about one uniquely barcoded TCR beta cDNA molecule for every two T cells. Age-related changes in TCR beta repertoire diversity were measured in the study by deep sequencing normalized with unique cDNA molecular identifiers. Four age groups were formed from the donors: young (average roughly 15 years), middle-aged (approximately 39), aged (more than 55) and long-lived (less than 85). Donors of different ages were randomly distributed across sequencing lanes to avoid experimental bias. For two donors (one aged 18 to 30 and one aged 80 or older), the study analyzed two additional independent replicas of 1 million unique cDNA reads from the same blood draw. Study-level results and caveats: Conclusive comparison of naive and antigen-experienced compartments was prevented by the profiling of bulk unsorted PBMCs. There was a strong correlation between observed TCR beta diversity and the percentage of naive T cells measured by flow cytometry. As age increased, observed TCR beta diversity per million T cells dropped in a roughly linear way, and a significant reduction was already evident by age 40. Donor CMV infection status was unknown, potentially confounding age-related changes in expanded clonotypes. Estimates of total diversity based on one million sequenced T cells were regarded as lower bounds and as underestimates. Compared with the aged group, more naive CD4+ T cells, fewer expanded clones and increased TCR diversity were shown by the long-lived group, suggesting age selection.

This clonotype has a handful of counts. Its antigen is unknown. Base qualities are not at hand, and no much larger clone is one base apart. The germline V and J ends show losses of 0 bases and 4 bases respectively, and no gene match explains 6 bases of the junction. The CDR1 and CDR2 encoded by the germline V gene are LGHNA and YNFKEQ. The CDR3 covers 16 residues, taking in both the cysteine and the phenylalanine. Only the CDR3 DNA is retained, 48 bases long and in frame from the first base. Systemically healthy Caucasian individuals from Russia, some 40 in total and aged about 6 to 100 years, were included as donors. Each donor gave about 9.2 milliliters of peripheral blood, drawn into EDTA-treated Vacutainer tubes. Ficoll-Paque density-gradient centrifugation was used to isolate PBMCs, with at least 6.5 million per sample. Total RNA was extracted from PBMCs with Trizol reagent, with at least 5 micrograms obtained per sample. The percentages of naive CD45RAhigh/CD27high T cells were determined by flow cytometry on a PBMC aliquot from every donor.

Library creation used 5' RACE. Sequencing used an Illumina HiSeq 2500. The second PCR ran for roughly 7 to 11 cycles and used a J-beta primer mix along with a sample-barcoded 5' primer. A unique molecular identifier was introduced onto each TCR beta cDNA molecule by a template-switch 5' adaptor carrying 12 random nucleotides. Each sample yielded at least 2.5 million CDR3-containing paired-end reads. First-strand cDNA was synthesized from all RNA with the Mint cDNA synthesis kit, primed by a TRBC-specific oligonucleotide. Following uracil-DNA glycosylase treatment, all cDNA underwent a first 18-cycle PCR with the universal primers M1SS and BC2_uni_R. For the original study's pipeline: For normalization, 1 million high-quality reads, each with a distinct molecular identifier, were randomly selected from each sample. Reads sharing molecular identifiers were discarded rather than binned into consensus sequences. CDR3 identification, clonotype clustering and error correction used MiTCR with a Q25 quality threshold and the strictest error-elimination algorithm. A nonparametric unseen species model with Euler transformation was used to estimate lower-bound total TCR beta diversity. TCRdb trimmed public reads at Q25 via fastp, called clones via MiXCR and kept in-frame beta chains. For every CDR3 protein sequence, its rows merge into one entry that carries the most common genes and DNA. In this record, the V and J calls reflect TCRdb's handling and not the investigators' own analysis. A total of just over 1 million distinct CDR3 sequences appear in this sample, over 35% of them only once. The ten most abundant clones make up 18% of the sample.

The chain joins TRBV4-2 to TRBJ2-1, with 7 central nucleotides matching TRBD2. The sequence was obtained from a woman aged 60-70 years in good health. The sequencing sample was made of blood. The DNA sequence is as follows: TGTGCCAGCAGCCAAGAGCTAGCGGAAGTTTACAATGAGCAGTTCTTC. Its translation reads: CASSQELAEVYNEQFF.